A single sample gave rise to the 26 T cell receptor beta chains below, sequenced in a study of blood T cell repertoires in COVID-19. Produced via immunoSEQ multiplex PCR; TCRdb's table is partial and in-frame only. Among about 250,000 clones listed, roughly 88% were seen once. The specimen was peripheral blood. These receptors originate from an elderly woman with COVID-19, enrolled during active disease.

V and J are TRBV6-1 and TRBJ1-5; no firm D call. The CDR3 is made up of 13 amino acids. The V gene's germline CDR1 is MNHNS and CDR2 SASEGT. V was trimmed by 3 bases and J by 6 bases, leaving 9 bases between them. The CDR3 DNA follows: TGTGCCAGCAGTGATGCGAATAGTCAGCCCCAGCATTTT. It yields the protein CASSDANSQPQHF.

The CDR3 DNA reads TGTGCCAGCAGCTTCTATCGAGGGGGGGCCGAGACAGATACGCAGTATTTT. Encoded protein: CASSFYRGGAETDTQYF. The chain combines TRBV5-4 with TRBJ2-3, with D possibly TRBD2 on 7 matching bases. CDR1 and CDR2 from the germline V gene are SGHNT and YYREEE (reference sequence). The CDR3 length is 17 residues. With 2 bases removed from V and 3 bases from J, the gap between germline ends came to 19 bases. Full variable domain (missing parts from reference TRBV5-4 and TRBJ2-3): ETGVTQSPTHLIKTRGQQVTLRCSSQSGHNTVSWYQQALGQGPQFIFQYYREEENGRGNFPPRFSGLQFPNYSSELNVNALELDDSALYLCASSFYRGGAETDTQYFGPGTRLTVL.

The V gene is TRBV19, the J gene TRBJ2-4; 9 bases fit TRBD2. CDR1 and CDR2 from the germline V gene are LNHDA and SQIVND (reference sequence). The CDR3 is 18 amino acids. Unmatched junction bases numbered 11, after V lost 5 bases and J lost 0 bases. The CDR3: CASSPGLAGNLAKNIQYF. CDR3 nucleotides: TGTGCCAGTAGTCCGGGGCTAGCGGGGAACCTAGCCAAAAACATTCAGTACTTC. The entire variable domain, with the rest obtained from reference TRBV19 and TRBJ2-4, is as follows: DGGITQSPKYLFRKEGQNVTLSCEQNLNHDAMYWYRQDPGQGLRLIYYSQIVNDFQKGDIAEGYSVSREKKESFPLTVTSAQKNPTAFYLCASSPGLAGNLAKNIQYFGAGTRLSVL.

J is TRBJ2-5 and V is TRBV27; D is possibly TRBD1 (6 bases). Germline values: CDR1 MNHEY, CDR2 SMNVEV (reference sequence). The CDR3 is made up of 14 amino acids. V gave up 2 bases and J gave up 4 bases, with 11 bases separating them. The CDR3 sequence: CASSLTGIGETQYF. CDR3 coding DNA: TGTGCCAGCAGTTTAACAGGGATAGGAGAGACCCAGTACTTC.

This clone was observed a single time. The chain recombines TRBV4-1 with TRBJ2-7, with TRBD1 as a possible D gene (5 bases). The germline V gene encodes CDR1 MGHRA and CDR2 YSYEKL. The CDR3 totals 17 residues. Trimming removed 4 bases at V and 1 base at J, with 20 bases between. CDR3 bases: TGCGCCAGCAGCCGCCGCAACAGGTTCTGTCCTTCCTACGAGCAGTACGTC. Amino acids: CASSRRNRFCPSYEQYV.

J is TRBJ2-1 and V is TRBV27; the match to TRBD2 covers 10 bases. There are 15 residues in the CDR3. Germline-derived CDR1 and CDR2 are MNHEY and SMNVEV (reference sequence). The ends lost 7 bases at V and 7 bases at J; junction bases unmatched: 10. This CDR3 reads CASTSLSGGGNEQFF. In DNA, the CDR3 is TGTGCCAGCACCTCATTGAGCGGGGGGGGGAATGAGCAGTTCTTC.

V usage is TRBV7-2 and J usage is TRBJ2-5, with 12 bases aligning to TRBD2. The CDR3 is 15 amino acids. Germline V gives CDR1 SGHTA, CDR2 FQGNSA. J was trimmed by 2 bases and V by 5 bases; bases with no gene match: 3. As DNA, the CDR3 is TGTGCCAGCAGCGCAGGACTAGCGGGGCAAGAGACCCAGTACTTC. It translates to CASSAGLAGQETQYF.

This chain links TRBV5-1 with TRBJ2-2; a weak D match, TRBD1 (6 bases). The germline gives CDR1 SGHRS, CDR2 YFSETQ. The CDR3 consists of 15 residues. Trimming took 0 bases from V and 5 from J, leaving 11 bases between them. The CDR3 coding sequence is TGCGCCAGCAGCTTGGAGGTCAGGGGAACCGGGGAGCTGTTTTTT. Protein: CASSLEVRGTGELFF.

The rearrangement uses TRBV3-1 (or the pseudogene TRBV3-2) and TRBJ1-3, with TRBD1 identical over 10 bases. The CDR3 has 16 amino acids. Losses at the gene ends were 4 bases for V and 2 bases for J; bases not matched to a gene: 5. CDR1 is LGHDT and CDR2 is YNNKEL in the germline V gene (reference sequence). DNA for the CDR3: TGTGCCAGCAGCCGCCGACAGGGGGCAGCTGGAAACACCATATATTTT. It encodes CASSRRQGAAGNTIYF.

The table lists this clone with a count of one. The rearrangement joins TRBV7-9 to TRBJ1-1; D is possibly TRBD1 (6 bases). CDR3 size: 16 residues. Trimming pared 3 bases from V and 1 base from J, leaving 15 bases between. Per the germline V gene, CDR1 is SEHNR and CDR2 is FQNEAQ (reference sequence). The CDR3 sequence: CASSFDGGAGNTEAFF. Written as DNA, the CDR3 is TGTGCCAGCAGCTTTGATGGGGGCGCGGGGAACACTGAAGCTTTCTTT.

The rearrangement links TRBV6-2 or TRBV6-3 to TRBJ2-1; 10 bases align to TRBD1. Trimming cost V 2 bases and J 8 bases; bases outside gene matches: 15. The CDR3 has 18 amino acids. Looked up from germline, CDR1 is MNHEY and CDR2 is SVGEGT. CDR3 in DNA: TGTGCCAGCAGTTACCCGGGGGTCGGGACAGGGGTTTCGGATGAGCAGTTCTTC. This translates into CASSYPGVGTGVSDEQFF.

The chain uses TRBV12-3 or TRBV12-4 and TRBJ1-2, with D uncertain. The V end was cut by 5 bases, the J end by 8 bases, with 15 bases between. The CDR3 is 13 residues long. This CDR3 reads CASSHEVHRGYTF. In nucleotides, the CDR3 is TGTGCCAGCAGTCACGAGGTACACCGGGGCTACACCTTC.

The chain carries TRBV9 and TRBJ2-2; a possible D gene is TRBD1 (5 bases). With 5 bases removed from V and 2 bases from J, the gap between germline ends came to 7 bases. There are 13 residues in the CDR3. CDR1 SGDLS and CDR2 YYNGEE come from the germline V gene. The CDR3 sequence: CASSRGNTGELFF. In DNA form, the CDR3 reads TGTGCCAGCAGTAGGGGAAACACCGGGGAGCTGTTTTTT. The whole variable domain, remainder taken from reference TRBV9 and TRBJ2-2, is DSGVTQTPKHLITATGQRVTLRCSPRSGDLSVYWYQQSLDQGLQFLIQYYNGEERAKGNILERFSAQQFPDLHSELNLSSLELGDSALYFCASSRGNTGELFFGEGSRLTVL.

V and J are TRBV1 and TRBJ1-1; TRBD1 is the table's D call, not checked against the DNA. TRBV1 is a documented pseudogene. The CDR3 covers 13 residues. The CDR3 protein is CTSSRQGNTEAFF. CDR3 nucleotide sequence: TGCACCAGCAGCCGACAGGGGAACACTGAAGCTTTCTTT.

The CDR3 sequence: CASSTGTEGGYTF. In DNA, the CDR3 is TGTGCCAGCAGTACGGGGACAGAAGGAGGCTACACCTTC. The chain is built from TRBV6-5 and TRBJ1-2; 7 positions agree with TRBD1. The CDR3 length is 13 residues. Germline V gene sequence: CDR1 MNHEY, CDR2 SVGAGI. Trimming at V came to 5 bases and at J to 8 bases, leaving 8 bases not matched to a gene.

This clone has only one observation. The V and J genes are TRBV6-1 and TRBJ1-1; possible D gene TRBD1, 5 bases. V lost 2 bases and J 0 bases, leaving 10 bases between the germline ends. This CDR3 contains 15 residues. CDR1 MNHNS and CDR2 SASEGT come from the germline V gene. CDR3 in amino acids: CASSERTSLNTEAFF. CDR3 nucleotide sequence: TGTGCCAGCAGTGAACGGACATCCTTGAACACTGAAGCTTTCTTT.

V gene TRBV21-1 combines with J gene TRBJ1-2; the table's TRBD1 call for D was not verified on the DNA. TRBV21-1 is reported as a pseudogene. The CDR3 runs to 14 residues. As DNA, the CDR3 is TGTGCCCGACAGACCAGGGCAGTACCTTATGGCTACACCTTC. Translated: CARQTRAVPYGYTF.

This rearrangement joins TRBV5-4 to TRBJ1-1, with 9 bases fitting TRBD1. This CDR3 has 14 amino acids. The J segment lost 5 bases and the V segment lost 2 bases, leaving 4 bases of the junction unmatched. Germline CDR1 reads SGHNT; CDR2 reads YYREEE (reference sequence). As DNA, the CDR3 is TGTGCCAGCAGCTTAAGAGACAGGGGGACTGAAGCTTTCTTT. Residues: CASSLRDRGTEAFF.

The rearrangement joins TRBV14 to TRBJ2-1, with 7 bases that match TRBD1. This CDR3 is built from 16 residues. Unmatched junction bases numbered 14, after V lost 3 bases and J lost 9 bases. In germline, CDR1 is SGHDN, CDR2 FVKESK. The CDR3 coding sequence is TGTGCCAGCAGCCACCCGAGGAGACAGGGAGATAGTGAGCAGTTCTTC. Its protein product is CASSHPRRQGDSEQFF.

Turning to this clone: In the same sample, other DNA sequences code for this CDR3. The chain joins TRBV7-2 to TRBJ2-6; D remains ambiguous. The germline V and J ends were trimmed by 1 base and 2 bases, with 6 bases remaining between them. Germline V gene data show CDR1 as SGHTA and CDR2 as FQGNSA. The CDR3 length is 15 residues. CDR3 residues: CASSLGGPGANVLTF. The CDR3 nucleotides are TGTGCCAGCAGCTTAGGCGGCCCTGGGGCCAACGTCCTGACTTTC.

The chain uses TRBV12-3 or TRBV12-4 and TRBJ1-5; D is unclear. This CDR3 has 12 amino acids. V dropped 7 bases and J dropped 3 bases, with 7 bases sitting between them. CDR3 residues: CASMGDNQPQHF. CDR3 nucleotide sequence: TGTGCCAGCATGGGAGACAATCAGCCCCAGCATTTT.

Here the CDR3 reads CASSDEESAGGNTGELFF. CDR3 coding DNA: TGTGCCAGCAGTGACGAAGAGAGCGCGGGGGGGAACACCGGGGAGCTGTTTTTT. V and J are TRBV6-4 and TRBJ2-2; 8 nucleotides agree with TRBD2. Germline CDR1 MRHNA, CDR2 SNTAGT. V dropped 2 bases and J dropped 1; count of bases not matched to a gene: 9. CDR3 length: 18 amino acids.

The V call is TRBV7-2, the J call TRBJ1-1, with D hard to call. The CDR3 spans 13 residues. V gave up 6 bases and J gave up 6 bases, with 14 bases separating them. Germline V gene lookup returns CDR1 SGHTA and CDR2 FQGNSA. Here the CDR3 reads CASRKAGSAEAFF. As DNA, the CDR3 is TGTGCCAGCAGGAAGGCGGGGAGTGCTGAAGCTTTCTTT.

The chain carries TRBV2 and TRBJ2-5, with D hard to call. Trimming shortened V by 6 bases and J by 3 bases, and 5 bases separated the two germline ends. This CDR3 comprises 11 residues. Germline loops: CDR1 SNHLY, CDR2 FYNNEI. The CDR3 nucleotides are TGTGCCAGCAGGCAGGAAGAGACCCAGTACTTC. Protein: CASRQEETQYF.

This clone came up once. The CDR3 DNA is TGCGCCAGCAGCTTCCCAGAGGGCCCCCAAGAGACCCAGTACTTC. Protein: CASSFPEGPQETQYF. The chain combines TRBV5-1 with TRBJ2-5; tentative D call: TRBD2 (5 bases). Germline assignment: CDR1 SGHRS and CDR2 YFSETQ. The CDR3 consists of 15 residues. The V end was cut by 2 bases, the J end by 1 base, with 12 bases between.

This chain uses TRBV5-4 with TRBJ2-7; 12 bases agree with TRBD1. With 4 bases clipped from V and 4 bases from J, the junction kept 6 bases outside the gene matches. Germline V lookup: CDR1 SGHNT, CDR2 YYREEE (reference sequence). CDR3 length: 15 residues. The CDR3 here is CASSGGDRGQYEQYV. CDR3 DNA sequence: TGTGCCAGCAGCGGCGGGGACAGGGGGCAGTACGAGCAGTACGTC.